The present T cell receptor beta chain was sequenced within a study of blood T cell repertoires in COVID-19. Study overall: Sources were T cells, B-cell-depleted T cells, or PBMCs; the material itself was cDNA or gDNA.

In the authors' methods: From reference gene primer amplification, estimates of nucleated cell counts were derived. The repertoire was sequenced with immunoSEQ multiplex PCR; TCRdb's copy has only in-frame clones and lacks some. Clone size and V and J calls were adopted from that table, with D and trimming inferred from the DNA. There are fewer than 250,000 clones in the sample; approximately 90% occur only once, and around 0.84% lies in the top ten. Germline CDR1 is SNHLY and CDR2 is FYNNEI. The CDR3 covers 14 residues. The V end lost 2 bases, the J end lost 2 bases, and 8 bases lay between the germline ends.

The TCR sequence derives from a man between 60 and 75 years old with COVID-19, enrolled during active disease. The rearrangement joins TRBV2 to TRBJ2-3; D is unclear. The sample taken for sequencing was peripheral blood. The chain's CDR3 is CASSEYVLTDTQYF. Written as DNA, the CDR3 is TGTGCCAGCAGTGAATATGTTCTCACAGATACGCAGTATTTT. Full variable domain (rest looked up from reference TRBV2 and TRBJ2-3): EPEVTQTPSHQVTQMGQEVILRCVPISNHLYFYWYRQILGQKVEFLVSFYNNEISEKSEIFDDQFSVERPDGSNFTLKIRSTKLEDSAMYFCASSEYVLTDTQYFGPGTRLTVL.